Each of the 20 T cell receptor beta chains below was sequenced from the same sample in a study of blood T cell repertoires in COVID-19. Data came from immunoSEQ multiplex PCR; TCRdb stores just in-frame clones and leaves some out. The table has under 250,000 clones, around 82% seen once; the top ten hold 4.5% to 5%. The source material was PBMCs or T cells enriched from blood (not recorded which). The source is a woman aged 45-65 years who had been exposed to COVID-19.

The gene calls are TRBV2 and TRBJ2-7, with 9 positions matching TRBD2. The CDR3 extends over 13 amino acids. Germline assignment: CDR1 SNHLY and CDR2 FYNNEI. V lost 11 bases to trimming and J lost 7 bases; unmatched junction nucleotides: 12. CDR3 nucleotides: TGTGCCGGGGGGACTAGCATAAATCGTGAGCAGTACTTC. Translated, it gives CAGGTSINREQYF.

The V gene is TRBV7-2, the J gene TRBJ2-7; TRBD2 aligns across 8 bases. V shed 4 bases and J 2 bases; nucleotides not matched to a gene: 4. CDR1 is SGHTA and CDR2 is FQGNSA in the germline V gene. The CDR3 loop spans 14 amino acids. CDR3 protein: CASSSAGGAYEQYF. CDR3 nucleotides: TGTGCCAGCAGCTCGGCGGGGGGCGCCTACGAGCAGTACTTC. Supplemented by reference TRBV7-2 and TRBJ2-7, the full variable domain reads GAGVSQSPSNKVTEKGKDVELRCDPISGHTALYWYRQSLGQGLEFLIYFQGNSAPDKSGLPSDRFSAERTGGSVSTLTIQRTQQEDSAVYLCASSSAGGAYEQYFGPGTRLTVT.

The sample holds one count of this clone. V is TRBV7-2 and J is TRBJ2-3; TRBD1 aligns across 7 bases. This CDR3 is built from 14 residues. CDR1 and CDR2 from the germline V gene are SGHTA and FQGNSA. Germline trimming cut 5 bases from V and 5 bases from J; bases unmatched to any gene: 7. The CDR3 spells CASSAGGQVDTQYF. CDR3 bases: TGTGCCAGCAGCGCCGGCGGACAGGTAGATACGCAGTATTTT. The entire variable domain, with the rest obtained from reference TRBV7-2 and TRBJ2-3, is as follows: GAGVSQSPSNKVTEKGKDVELRCDPISGHTALYWYRQSLGQGLEFLIYFQGNSAPDKSGLPSDRFSAERTGGSVSTLTIQRTQQEDSAVYLCASSAGGQVDTQYFGPGTRLTVL.

The V call is TRBV12-5, the J call TRBJ2-1; 12 bases are shared with TRBD1. The V gene's germline CDR1 is LGHNT and CDR2 FRNRAP. V lost 2 bases, J lost 7 bases, and 12 bases stayed unmatched. This CDR3 has 18 residues. In nucleotides, the CDR3 is TGTGCTAGTGGTTTGATGACAGGGAGGGGACAGGGGGCGAATGAGCAGTTCTTC. Protein product: CASGLMTGRGQGANEQFF.

In this sample, this clone turned up once. The chain links TRBV30 to TRBJ1-5, with D possibly being TRBD1 (5 bases). The length of the CDR3 is 19 residues. CDR1 and CDR2 from the germline V gene are GTSNPN and SVGIG (reference sequence). Trimming pared 2 bases from V and 0 bases from J, leaving 23 bases between. In DNA form, the CDR3 reads TGTGCCTGGAGTTCAACCGGACACTTCTTGGACTATAGCAATCAGCCCCAGCATTTT. The encoded protein is CAWSSTGHFLDYSNQPQHF.

Notes on this clone: Other DNA sequences in the same sample also yield this CDR3. The chain combines TRBV24-1 with TRBJ1-1, with D perhaps matching TRBD1 (5 bases). Germline CDR1 KGHDR, CDR2 SFDVKD. The CDR3 has 12 amino acids. Between the trimmed V and J ends, which lost 7 bases and 2 bases, there was a span of 7 bases. The CDR3 DNA reads TGTGCCACCAGGGGGGGAAACACTGAAGCTTTCTTT. Its protein product is CATRGGNTEAFF.

This clone was recorded a few times. This sequence joins TRBV12-3 or TRBV12-4 and TRBJ2-7; D may be TRBD1 (7 bases). The CDR3 sequence is 13 residues long. Trimming shortened V by 5 bases and J by 3 bases, and 11 bases separated the two germline ends. Here the CDR3 reads CASSRQGLYEQYF. Here the CDR3 DNA reads TGTGCCAGCAGTCGACAGGGACTCTACGAGCAGTACTTC.

This rearrangement joins TRBV6-5 to TRBJ2-5; D might be TRBD1 (6 bases). The CDR3 extends over 14 amino acids. V was shortened by 7 bases and J by 9 bases, with 21 bases between the two germline ends. From germline, CDR1 is MNHEY and CDR2 SVGAGI. The DNA of the CDR3 is TGTGCCAGCACCGAAGGGGGTTGGTACCGGCCCCAGTACTTC. Translation gives CASTEGGWYRPQYF.

The gene calls are TRBV30 and TRBJ2-1; D gene ambiguous. The CDR3 runs 16 residues. The germline gives CDR1 GTSNPN, CDR2 SVGIG (reference sequence). The ends were cut back, 0 bases at V and 3 bases at J, with 15 bases in the middle. The CDR3 region has the DNA TGTGCCTGGAGTGTTCTCTCGTCCCTCCTCTACAATGAGCAGTTCTTC. Translation gives CAWSVLSSLLYNEQFF.

This sequence joins TRBV19 and TRBJ1-1; 7 positions match TRBD1. Germline values: CDR1 LNHDA, CDR2 SQIVND (reference sequence). Trimming at V came to 3 bases and at J to 2 bases, leaving 6 bases not matched to a gene. There are 15 residues in the CDR3. The CDR3 nucleotides read TGTGCCAGTAGTATTTGGGGGACAGCCAACACTGAAGCTTTCTTT. It translates to CASSIWGTANTEAFF.

The chain is built from TRBV6-4 and TRBJ2-3; D is possibly TRBD2 (6 bases). CDR3 length: 14 residues. V lost 8 bases, J lost 1 base, and 13 bases lay in between. Germline V gene data show CDR1 as MRHNA and CDR2 as SNTAGT. CDR3 sequence (DNA): TGTGCCAGCCCAGGGACTCCCCGCACAGATACGCAGTATTTT. This sequence encodes CASPGTPRTDTQYF.

The J gene is TRBJ1-6, the V gene TRBV7-2; the D is unclear. This CDR3 is 16 amino acids long. Trimming shortened V by 2 bases and J by 0 bases, and 8 bases separated the two germline ends. Germline V gene data show CDR1 as SGHTA and CDR2 as FQGNSA. In DNA form, the CDR3 reads TGTGCCAGCAGCTTACGAGCGAGCTCCTATAATTCACCCCTCCACTTT. Translated: CASSLRASSYNSPLHF.

The V and J genes are TRBV6-5 and TRBJ2-3, with 11 bases that match TRBD2. The V segment lost 6 bases and the J segment 7 bases; nucleotides outside the gene matches: 3. Germline CDR1 is MNHEY and CDR2 is SVGAGI. This CDR3 has 13 residues. CDR3 nucleotides: TGTGCCAGCAGGACTAGCGGGGAACATACGCAGTATTTT. Translation gives CASRTSGEHTQYF.

The genes are TRBV4-1 and TRBJ1-4, with 7 bases fitting TRBD1. Losses at the gene ends were 3 bases for V and 0 bases for J; bases not matched to a gene: 7. The length of the CDR3 is 17 residues. Germline values: CDR1 MGHRA, CDR2 YSYEKL. CDR3 sequence reads: CASSQGQLRATNEKLFF. Written as DNA, the CDR3 is TGCGCCAGCAGCCAGGGACAGTTAAGGGCAACTAATGAAAAACTGTTTTTT.

The chain has TRBV2 and TRBJ1-5, with D perhaps matching TRBD1 (5 bases). The ends were cut back, 5 bases at V and 6 bases at J, with 17 bases in the middle. CDR1 is SNHLY and CDR2 is FYNNEI in the germline V gene. This CDR3 spans 15 amino acids. The CDR3 here is CASSTKTGEAQPQHF. The CDR3 region has the DNA TGTGCCAGCAGTACTAAAACGGGGGAAGCTCAGCCCCAGCATTTT.

J is TRBJ2-7 and V is TRBV12-5; D is perhaps TRBD1 (5 bases). Germline V CDR1 and CDR2: LGHNT, FRNRAP. Trimming removed 8 bases at V and 4 bases at J, with 18 bases between. The CDR3 spans 14 residues. CDR3 loop: CASRQDTGRYEQYF. The DNA of the CDR3 is TGTGCTAGTAGGCAGGACACCGGGCGATACGAGCAGTACTTC.

The rearrangement joins TRBV20-1 to TRBJ1-1, with 9 bases identical to TRBD1. V lost 3 bases to trimming and J lost 0 bases; unmatched junction nucleotides: 8. The germline CDR1 and CDR2 sequences are DFQATT and SNEGSKA (reference sequence). This CDR3 has 16 residues. In nucleotides, the CDR3 is TGCAGTGCTAGTTCGGGACAGGGCTTAATGAACACTGAAGCTTTCTTT. This encodes CSASSGQGLMNTEAFF.

The genes are TRBV3-1 (or the pseudogene TRBV3-2) and TRBJ2-7; TRBD1 agrees at 10 bases. J was trimmed by 2 bases and V by 1 base; bases with no gene match: 8. Germline V CDR1 and CDR2: LGHDT, YNNKEL (reference sequence). The CDR3 totals 17 residues. In DNA form, the CDR3 reads TGTGCCAGCAGCCAAGGGGGGGGACAGGGGAAAACCTACGAGCAGTACTTC. This codes for CASSQGGGQGKTYEQYF.

The chain links TRBV5-6 to TRBJ2-1; D unclear. Per germline, CDR1 SGHDT and CDR2 YYEEEE. Trimming pared 3 bases from V and 10 bases from J, leaving 8 bases between. The CDR3 has 11 residues. CDR3 residues: CASSSGWEQFF. The CDR3 nucleotides are TGTGCCAGCAGCTCCGGTTGGGAGCAGTTCTTC.

The chain joins TRBV10-3 to TRBJ2-7; D possibly corresponds to TRBD1 (8 bases). Germline V CDR1 and CDR2: ENHRY, SYGVKD. Trimming cost V 6 bases and J 6 bases, with 18 bases left between them. CDR3 length: 14 amino acids. The CDR3 nucleotides read TGTGCCATCAGCCTGACAGGGGAGGGCGGCGAGCAGTACTTC. It translates to CAISLTGEGGEQYF.